This T cell receptor (beta chain) was obtained from a study of neurological immune-mediated disorders. Per germline, CDR1 SGHRS and CDR2 YFSETQ. With 4 bases removed from V and 10 bases from J, the gap between germline ends came to 14 bases. The length of the CDR3 is 12 residues. The making of cDNA relied on 5'RACE with 10-nucleotide random UMIs. From 15-18 subjects, every sequencing run obtained over 170 million TCR-beta sequences. TCRdb analysed the 5' RACE reads with MiXCR anew, one entry per CDR3 protein. The sample gives tens of thousands of distinct CDR3 sequences, 10% of which show up once; 6.6% is in the top ten. PBMCs stored at -80 C, 2 million in total, were the source of the unsorted libraries. This clonotype was observed at least ten times.

Sequenced input: PBMCs. The TCR sequence derives from a woman in her thirties with HTLV-1-associated myelopathy (HAM/TSP). V is TRBV5-1 and J is TRBJ1-1; unclear D gene. CDR3 bases: TGCGCCAGCAGCGTGGTGAGCGGCGTAGCTTTCTTT. Protein: CASSVVSGVAFF.